This entry features one T cell receptor (beta chain) sequence. Its antigen is undetermined. This sample was taken from a study of T cell responses to AZD1222 COVID-19 vaccine. Study-wide findings and caveats: Dominant CD4 TCR responses targeted spike regions 160-218 and 743-854. White British ancestry dominated among donors, who included more females, and clonal diversity was possibly underestimated.

The CDR3 contains 15 residues. The trim removed 6 bases at V and 3 bases at J, leaving 6 bases unmatched. Germline CDR1 and CDR2: LNHDA and SQIVND (reference sequence). Profiled with immunoSEQ multiplex PCR; TCRdb holds only in-frame clones, not every one. The sample contains around 76,000 clones, approximately 85% of which appear only once. The sample consisted of peripheral blood, taken on day 0 of AZD1222 vaccination. The rearrangement joins TRBV19 to TRBJ2-1; TRBD1 aligns across 9 bases. The TCR was taken from an adult in good health. The CDR3 loop reads CASSPDRGIYNEQFF. For the CDR3, the DNA is TGTGCCAGTAGCCCCGACAGGGGGATCTACAATGAGCAGTTCTTC.